This TCR beta chain originates from a study of Graves' ophthalmopathy and Graves' hyperthyroidism (dated by TCRdb to about 2018). As for the study more broadly: Peripheral blood was collected at initial diagnosis, before any treatment. TCR beta repertoire signatures were used to distinguish Graves' ophthalmopathy from Graves' hyperthyroidism and to predict progression to ophthalmopathy. In total, 135 blood samples were TCR-sequenced: around 42 ophthalmopathy, some 72 hyperthyroidism and about 17 hyperthyroidism-to-ophthalmopathy patients. A discovery set of 100 patients (approximately 42 ophthalmopathy, just over 55 stable hyperthyroidism) was enrolled to explore V-J signatures distinguishing ophthalmopathy from hyperthyroidism. The independent validation cohort included around 19 hyperthyroidism patients plus 17 patients who later progressed from hyperthyroidism to ophthalmopathy. In six or seven hyperthyroidism patients, the T-cell repertoires found in thyroid tissue were compared with those found in blood. Once sampling was done, hyperthyroidism patients were given methimazole at a starting dose of 30 mg daily, while ophthalmopathy patients were given high-dose intravenous methylprednisolone. The 100 or so discovery patients were divided at random into training and test sets in a 7:3 ratio.

For repertoire sequencing, the TCR beta CDR3 regions were amplified from RNA transcripts. HTBI primers and the Qiagen OneStep RT-PCR kit were used in a first-round RT-PCR, which was followed by a second-round multiplex PCR, size selection and purification. Libraries were sequenced paired-end with 100 bp reads on an Illumina HiSeq2000. The source study handled its data this way. SOAPnuke was used to process the reads, throwing out any read that had adapters, had uncalled bases, had a mean Phred below 15, or lacked an exact constant-primer or identifier match. COPE v1.2.5 was used to merge the high-quality paired reads. Each unique nucleotide sequence was defined as a clonotype, and clonotypes were aligned to IMGT TRB V, D and J references with MiTCR v1.1. The analysis was limited to V-J combinations with a frequency above 0.0001, which together covered 99.2% of repertoires. For each V-J combination, a TCR clonal expansion and chaos score was defined as the ratio of F50 clonal expansion to chaos observed in the TCRdist matrix. Welch's t-statistics and random forest were used to narrow the features down to about twelve V-J combinations, which were then fed into a naive Bayes classifier. Thyroid-blood repertoire similarity was quantified with the Morisita-Horn index. TCRdb took the public reads, trimmed them with fastp at Q25, ran MiXCR for clone calling and kept in-frame beta chains. Every entry covers one CDR3 protein and lists the most common genes and DNA from its rows. These V and J calls rely on TCRdb rather than the paper's analysis. The sample yields under 250,000 distinct CDR3 sequences; roughly 21% were counted once. The top ten clonotypes cover about 40% of the sample.

This clonotype was seen many times. The specificity of this receptor is unknown. There are no base qualities to consult, and no much larger clone falls within one base. Deletion took 5 bases off V and 4 bases off J, with a span of 15 bases between the germline ends. Measured from the cysteine to the phenylalanine, the CDR3 is 15 residues long. The CDR3 DNA has 45 bases and is translated from base 1. Per the germline V gene (reference sequence), SEHNR is the CDR1 and FQNEAQ is the CDR2. The ophthalmopathy patients had moderately to severely active disease, with a Clinical Activity Score of 3 or higher, a NOSPECS grade of 4 or higher, and a disease duration of less than 3 months. Patients with other autoimmune diseases, uncontrolled infections, pregnancy or lactation were excluded. Diagnosis relied on clinical symptoms, serum thyroxine, TRAb, thyroid ultrasound and orbital computed tomography. PBMCs were isolated from roughly 10 ml of fresh peripheral blood by Ficoll-Paque density gradient centrifugation. Trizol reagent was used to extract the total RNA, and its quality was then checked on an Agilent 2100 Bioanalyzer.

Study-level results and caveats: Among expanded thyroid clonotypes with frequency above 0.001, most also showed up in blood, which suggests that blood repertoires may reflect the thyroid immune response. No statistical method was used to set the sample size in advance, and the investigators knew which group each participant was assigned to. Ophthalmopathy was separated from stable hyperthyroidism by the 13-signature model with about 85% sensitivity and roughly 82% specificity in cross-validation and with 80%/75% in the test set. In validation, the model predicted ophthalmopathy progression with about 70% sensitivity and 72.22% specificity; some 13 predicted patients were CT-confirmed with GO in a median of about 7.1 months.

The TCR sequence derives from a woman aged 45-65 years with Graves' ophthalmopathy. Donor details come from another sample of the same person, matched by shared clones. The sequenced sample was peripheral blood. The chain couples TRBV7-9 to TRBJ1-3, with no reliable assignment of the D segment. The nucleotides are TGTGCCAGCAGCCCCTCTGGCAGTCGGGGAAACACCATATATTTT. Translated, it reads CASSPSGSRGNTIYF.